One and the same sample provided the 8 T cell receptor beta chains below, sequenced in a study of metastatic and nonmetastatic thyroid tumors. Before thyroid surgery, none of the patients had received any treatment. Using MiXCR, TCRdb re-called clones from the PCR reads. The table lists about 20,000 clones, about 15% of them singletons. Material for sequencing was blood. The receptors stem from a female donor with papillary thyroid cancer or a benign thyroid nodule (not recorded which). Some clones in this sample may be carry-over from other donors' samples.

This clone has a count of ten or more. V usage is TRBV13 and J usage is TRBJ2-2; D is undetermined. The V gene lost 0 bases and the J gene lost 0 bases, with 2 bases spanning the gap. CDR1 is PRHDT and CDR2 is FYEKMQ in the germline V gene (reference sequence). This CDR3 contains 14 residues. The CDR3 DNA is TGTGCCAGCAGCTTAGGATCGAACACCGGGGAGCTGTTTTTT. Protein: CASSLGSNTGELFF. Based on the CDR3 plus reference TRBV13 and TRBJ2-2, the full variable domain is AAGVIQSPRHLIKEKRETATLKCYPIPRHDTVYWYQQGPGQDPQFLISFYEKMQSDKGSIPDRFSAQQFSDYHSELNMSSLELGDSALYFCASSLGSNTGELFFGEGSRLTVL.

This clone showed up many times. The chain links TRBV4-1 to TRBJ1-5; D gene ambiguous. The CDR3 totals 13 residues. V was trimmed by 0 bases and J by 8 bases, leaving 8 bases between them. Germline values: CDR1 MGHRA, CDR2 YSYEKL. CDR3 amino acids: CASSQELREPQHF. In DNA form, the CDR3 reads TGCGCCAGCAGCCAAGAGTTAAGGGAGCCCCAGCATTTT.

This clone showed up many times. This chain uses TRBV10-3 with TRBJ1-1, with D uncertain. Germline V gives CDR1 ENHRY, CDR2 SYGVKD. This CDR3 is 14 amino acids long. V was pared by 0 bases and J by 5 bases, with 10 bases between. CDR3 sequence (DNA): TGTGCCATCAGTGAGTCGAAGGGTTGGACTGAAGCTTTCTTT. Translated, it gives CAISESKGWTEAFF.

In this sample, this clone turned up many times. The chain employs TRBV9 and TRBJ1-1; D gene ambiguous. The CDR3 sequence is 13 residues long. CDR1 is SGDLS, CDR2 YYNGEE, per germline. Trimming took off 5 bases at V and 0 bases at J, with 8 bases between the two ends. In DNA, the CDR3 is TGTGCCAGCAGACGACGGTTGAACACTGAAGCTTTCTTT. This sequence encodes CASRRRLNTEAFF. The full variable domain, its missing parts supplied by reference TRBV9 and TRBJ1-1, is DSGVTQTPKHLITATGQRVTLRCSPRSGDLSVYWYQQSLDQGLQFLIQYYNGEERAKGNILERFSAQQFPDLHSELNLSSLELGDSALYFCASRRRLNTEAFFGQGTRLTVV.

This clone is medium-sized (0.01 to 0.1%) in the sample. Here the CDR3 reads CASRSIKVREYEQYF. CDR3 sequence (DNA): TGTGCCAGCAGATCCATTAAGGTCAGGGAATACGAGCAGTACTTC. This chain joins TRBV6-1 and TRBJ2-7; D might be TRBD1 (5 bases). Germline V lookup: CDR1 MNHNS, CDR2 SASEGT. Trimming left V 6 bases short and J 4 bases short, with 19 bases between. The CDR3 spans 15 residues.

This clone was detected many times. The CDR3 here is CAWSEGLGGYTF. In DNA form, the CDR3 reads TGTGCCTGGAGTGAGGGGTTGGGTGGCTACACCTTC. The chain combines TRBV30 with TRBJ1-2; D is possibly TRBD1 (5 bases). The CDR3 has 12 residues. V shed 1 base and J shed 7 bases, with 10 bases lying between them. The germline V gene encodes CDR1 GTSNPN and CDR2 SVGIG (reference sequence).

This clone was recorded at least ten times. This chain connects TRBV6-1 to TRBJ1-3, with D uncertain. Trimming took 5 bases from V and 0 from J, leaving 11 bases between them. CDR1 is MNHNS and CDR2 is SASEGT in the germline V gene. The CDR3 has 15 residues. The CDR3 coding sequence is TGTGCCAGCAGTCGGGGAGAATTCTCTGGAAACACCATATATTTT. Residues: CASSRGEFSGNTIYF.

This clone was seen at least ten times. J is TRBJ2-5 and V is TRBV12-3 or TRBV12-4; TRBD1 matches 9 bases. The J segment lost 1 base and the V segment lost 3 bases, leaving 3 bases of the junction unmatched. The CDR3 is made up of 15 amino acids. This CDR3 reads CASSLTGGLQETQYF. Here the CDR3 DNA reads TGTGCCAGCAGTTTGACAGGGGGACTCCAAGAGACCCAGTACTTC.